This TCR beta chain was identified in a study of T cell repertoires in cytomegalovirus infection. Overall study: Both CMV infection and a matching HLA type were indicated by public TCR beta signatures.

A few counts support this clonotype. Its target is unknown. Using its own MiXCR run on the reads, TCRdb lists one record per CDR3 protein. The top ten hold about a sixth of the sample, which has approximately 150,000 distinct CDR3 sequences, about 6% seen once. Notes on the study in general: Public TCR beta family frequency separated CMV-and-HLA carriers, including in an independent cohort. CMV-specific TCR beta clonotypes restricted by HLA-C dominated the ex vivo response.

V was trimmed by 1 base and J by 0 bases, leaving 9 bases between them. CDR1 and CDR2 (germline): SGHAT, FQNNGV. There are 16 residues in the CDR3. The sequenced sample consisted of PBMCs. The source of this sequence is a human donor in good health (CMV status not recorded). Some clones in this sample may be carry-over from other donors' samples. V gene TRBV11-2 combines with J gene TRBJ1-4; D gene ambiguous. CDR3 coding DNA: TGTGCCAGCAGCTTAGCAGAAATGACAACTAATGAAAAACTGTTTTTT. Encoded protein: CASSLAEMTTNEKLFF.